These 27 T cell receptor beta chains came from one sample sequenced in a study of T cells in Graves' hyperthyroidism and ophthalmopathy. Researchers took RNA transcripts and amplified the TCR beta CDR3 regions from them. During a first-round RT-PCR of the TCR CDR3, the HTBI primer set was used. TCRdb recomputed calls from the multiplex PCR reads with MiXCR, one row per CDR3 protein. The sample records roughly 500,000 distinct CDR3 sequences, 15% to 20% being singletons. The source material was blood. The receptors were gathered from a woman aged 30 to 39 with Graves' ophthalmopathy.

This clonotype was counted only a few times. The rearrangement uses TRBV3-1 and TRBJ2-3, with D perhaps TRBD2 (6 bases). Germline V CDR1 and CDR2: LGHDT, YNNKEL (reference sequence). The CDR3 runs to 16 residues. V lost 0 bases and J 3 bases, leaving 13 bases between the germline ends. CDR3 protein: CASSQDGGKGTDTQYF. CDR3 nucleotides: TGTGCCAGCAGCCAAGATGGCGGGAAGGGGACAGATACGCAGTATTTT.

This chain uses TRBV5-1 with TRBJ2-1; TRBD1 matches 10 bases. V lost 3 bases to trimming and J lost 6 bases; unmatched junction nucleotides: 6. The CDR3 sequence is 15 residues long. The germline V gene has CDR1 SGHRS and CDR2 YFSETQ. In nucleotides, the CDR3 is TGCGCCAGCAGCTCGACAGGGGGCGGTAGCAATGAGCAGTTCTTC. It yields the protein CASSSTGGGSNEQFF.

This clonotype appeared many times. The chain recombines TRBV5-5 with TRBJ2-7; tentatively, D is TRBD2 (6 bases). CDR1 SGHKS and CDR2 YYEKEE come from the germline V gene (reference sequence). Trimming took 3 bases from V and 0 from J, leaving 13 bases between them. There are 15 residues in the CDR3. The DNA for the CDR3 is TGTGCCAGCAGCTCCGAACAGGACTACTCCTACGAGCAGTACTTC. Its protein is CASSSEQDYSYEQYF.

The rearrangement joins TRBV20-1 to TRBJ2-1; 11 nucleotides align to TRBD2. The trim removed 0 bases at V and 9 bases at J, leaving 4 bases unmatched. Germline CDR1 is DFQATT and CDR2 is SNEGSKA (reference sequence). The CDR3 has 14 amino acids. CDR3 nucleotide sequence: TGCAGTGCTAGAGATAGCGGGAGGGCCGGTGAGCAGTTCTTC. Translating it yields CSARDSGRAGEQFF.

This clonotype was seen only a few times. Here the CDR3 DNA reads TGTGCCAGCAGTGAATGGGGAGCAGGGACTAGCTCGGGCGAGCAGTACTTC. Residues: CASSEWGAGTSSGEQYF. The V call is TRBV25-1, the J call TRBJ2-7; the match to TRBD2 covers 9 bases. There are 17 residues in the CDR3. The V and J ends lost 1 base and 6 bases, in that order; junction bases with no gene match: 13. CDR1 MGHDK and CDR2 SYGVNS come from the germline V gene.

A word on this clonotype: This sequence may be a read error, since a much larger clone differs from it by one base. The rearrangement uses TRBV11-2 and TRBJ2-1, with TRBD1 matching 7 bases. Germline trimming cut 5 bases from V and 11 bases from J; bases unmatched to any gene: 12. CDR3 length equals 14 residues. The germline gives CDR1 SGHAT, CDR2 FQNNGV. The CDR3 region is CASSPGQAADKQFF. The CDR3 nucleotides are TGTGCCAGCAGCCCAGGACAGGCGGCCGATAAGCAGTTCTTC. Full variable domain (outside the CDR3, taken from reference TRBV11-2 and TRBJ2-1): EAGVAQSPRYKIIEKRQSVAFWCNPISGHATLYWYQQILGQGPKLLIQFQNNGVVDDSQLPKDRFSAERLKGVDSTLKIQPAKLEDSAVYLCASSPGQAADKQFFGPGTRLTVL.

This clonotype was detected a few times. In DNA form, the CDR3 reads TGTGCCAGCAGCTTAGGCCGCAGGGTGTCTGCCGGGGAGCTGTTTTTT. This sequence encodes CASSLGRRVSAGELFF. The chain joins TRBV7-9 to TRBJ2-2, with D maybe TRBD1 (5 bases). Germline V gene sequence: CDR1 SEHNR, CDR2 FQNEAQ (reference sequence). V was shortened by 1 base and J by 6 bases, with 15 bases between the two germline ends. The length of the CDR3 is 16 residues.

Many counts were recorded for this clonotype. The V gene is TRBV7-2, the J gene TRBJ2-2; D possibly corresponds to TRBD2 (5 bases). The CDR3 runs to 13 residues. V shed 5 bases and J shed 7 bases, with 11 bases lying between them. Germline lookup yields CDR1 SGHTA and CDR2 FQGNSA. The CDR3 loop is CASSPDSYGELFF. The DNA of the CDR3 is TGTGCCAGCAGCCCGGACTCCTACGGGGAGCTGTTTTTT.

In DNA, the CDR3 is TGTGCCTCCCAGGGGGACTCTGGAAACACCATATATTTT. It encodes CASQGDSGNTIYF. This chain joins TRBV7-9 and TRBJ1-3, with 7 nucleotides matching TRBD1. Germline V gene data show CDR1 as SEHNR and CDR2 as FQNEAQ (reference sequence). The V segment lost 11 bases and the J segment 0 bases; nucleotides outside the gene matches: 4. CDR3 length: 13 amino acids.

In its sample, this clonotype was seen many times. This chain links TRBV5-1 with TRBJ2-7, with D perhaps being TRBD1 or TRBD2 (5 bases each). The germline V gene encodes CDR1 SGHRS and CDR2 YFSETQ. Trimming cost V 5 bases and J 2 bases, with 11 bases left between them. The CDR3 extends over 13 amino acids. CDR3 DNA sequence: TGCGCCAGCAGAAGGGACGGACCCTACGAGCAGTACTTC. Amino acids: CASRRDGPYEQYF. The full variable domain, its missing parts supplied by reference TRBV5-1 and TRBJ2-7, is KAGVTQTPRYLIKTRGQQVTLSCSPISGHRSVSWYQQTPGQGLQFLFEYFSETQRNKGNFPGRFSGRQFSNSRSEMNVSTLELGDSALYLCASRRDGPYEQYFGPGTRLTVT.

V gene TRBV14 combines with J gene TRBJ2-1; D is undetermined. The CDR3 is 15 amino acids. The V end lost 3 bases, the J end lost 6 bases, and 15 bases lay between the germline ends. Per germline, CDR1 SGHDN and CDR2 FVKESK. The CDR3 DNA reads TGTGCCAGCAGCCATGTTATCTCGCCCCGCAATGAGCAGTTCTTC. Translated: CASSHVISPRNEQFF.

The chain links TRBV4-3 to TRBJ2-7; 9 nucleotides align to TRBD1. The germline CDR1 and CDR2 sequences are LGHNA and YSLEER. J gave up 6 bases and V 3 bases, and 9 bases lay outside the gene matches. CDR3 length equals 15 residues. The CDR3: CASSHDRGVISEQYF. In DNA form, the CDR3 reads TGCGCCAGCAGCCACGACAGGGGGGTGATTTCCGAGCAGTACTTC.

CDR3 region: CASSSRTTGRGTEAFF. CDR3 coding DNA: TGTGCCAGCAGTTCCCGAACGACAGGGAGGGGAACTGAAGCTTTCTTT. The J gene is TRBJ1-1, the V gene TRBV27; 7 bases align to TRBD1. This CDR3 region has 16 residues. V lost 4 bases to trimming and J lost 5 bases; unmatched junction nucleotides: 13. Germline assignment: CDR1 MNHEY and CDR2 SMNVEV (reference sequence).

This clonotype came up many times. The V gene is TRBV6-1, the J gene TRBJ1-1; no definite D call. The V end lost 5 bases, the J end lost 1 base, and 14 bases lay between the germline ends. CDR3 size: 15 residues. Germline CDR1 is MNHNS and CDR2 is SASEGT. Here the CDR3 DNA reads TGTGCCAGCAGTTCCGGAGGGTTTGGGAACACTGAAGCTTTCTTT. This gives the protein CASSSGGFGNTEAFF.

This chain links TRBV29-1 with TRBJ2-5; D is undetermined. The CDR3 is 12 amino acids. Germline-derived CDR1 and CDR2 are SQVTM and ANQGSEA. Between the trimmed V and J ends, which lost 5 bases and 2 bases, there was a span of 9 bases. Here the CDR3 DNA reads TGCAGCGTTTCCCGCTCTCAAGAGACCCAGTACTTC. Translating gives CSVSRSQETQYF.

This clonotype has a handful of counts. The chain links TRBV24-1 to TRBJ1-1, with D hard to call. This CDR3 is built from 14 residues. CDR1 and CDR2 from the germline V gene are KGHDR and SFDVKD. Trimming pared 7 bases from V and 1 base from J, leaving 12 bases between. The CDR3 region has the DNA TGTGCCACCAGGGCCCACAAGGGGAACACTGAAGCTTTCTTT. Amino acid sequence: CATRAHKGNTEAFF.

Many counts were recorded for this clonotype. The chain links TRBV5-4 to TRBJ2-5; 7 bases are a match to TRBD1. The CDR3 extends over 14 amino acids. The junction had 9 bases not matched to a gene; V was cut back by 5 bases and J by 5 bases. Germline-derived CDR1 and CDR2 are SGHNT and YYREEE (reference sequence). This CDR3 reads CASRVGQTRETQYF. DNA for the CDR3: TGTGCCAGCAGGGTGGGACAGACAAGGGAGACCCAGTACTTC.

This clonotype was detected many times. The chain is built from TRBV7-2 and TRBJ1-5, with a possible D match to TRBD1 (5 bases). V lost 5 bases and J 7 bases, leaving 15 bases between the germline ends. This CDR3 spans 14 amino acids. The germline V gene encodes CDR1 SGHTA and CDR2 FQGNSA. CDR3 DNA sequence: TGTGCCAGCAGCGGATCAGGGCCCGCCCAGCCCCAGCATTTT. Translated: CASSGSGPAQPQHF. The whole variable domain, remainder taken from reference TRBV7-2 and TRBJ1-5, is GAGVSQSPSNKVTEKGKDVELRCDPISGHTALYWYRQSLGQGLEFLIYFQGNSAPDKSGLPSDRFSAERTGGSVSTLTIQRTQQEDSAVYLCASSGSGPAQPQHFGDGTRLSIL.

Only a few counts were recorded for this clonotype. The rearrangement joins TRBV6-1 to TRBJ2-1; the match to TRBD2 covers 7 bases. This CDR3 is built from 15 residues. CDR1 MNHNS and CDR2 SASEGT come from the germline V gene. The V segment lost 6 bases and the J segment 0 bases; nucleotides outside the gene matches: 5. CDR3 protein: CASSPLAVSYNEQFF. The DNA for the CDR3 is TGTGCCAGCAGCCCTCTAGCGGTCTCCTACAATGAGCAGTTCTTC.

The sample holds a few counts of this clonotype. The chain links TRBV5-1 to TRBJ1-6; tentatively, D is TRBD1 (5 bases). The CDR3 covers 14 residues. The V end lost 1 base, the J end lost 9 bases, and 11 bases lay between the germline ends. Germline lookup yields CDR1 SGHRS and CDR2 YFSETQ. The CDR3 coding sequence is TGCGCCAGCAGCTTGTTAGCAGGGCGTTCACCCCTCCACTTT. Amino acid sequence: CASSLLAGRSPLHF.

This clonotype was picked up many times. CDR3 sequence reads: CASSKSQGPVYEQYF. In nucleotides, the CDR3 is TGTGCCAGCAGTAAGTCTCAGGGACCGGTTTACGAGCAGTACTTC. This chain uses TRBV28 with TRBJ2-7; the D gene could be TRBD1 or TRBD2 (5 bases each). The CDR3 is made up of 15 amino acids. V shed 5 bases and J shed 4 bases, with 18 bases lying between them. Germline CDR1 MDHEN, CDR2 SYDVKM.

The rearrangement joins TRBV10-2 to TRBJ1-1; 7 bases match TRBD1. Germline lookup yields CDR1 WSHSY and CDR2 SAAADI. CDR3 length: 14 residues. The trim removed 11 bases at V and 0 bases at J, leaving 9 bases unmatched. CDR3 protein: CACKGAGMNTEAFF. For the CDR3, the DNA is TGCGCCTGTAAGGGGGCAGGCATGAACACTGAAGCTTTCTTT.

In its sample, this clonotype was seen many times. This chain links TRBV4-2 with TRBJ1-1; 9 nucleotides line up with TRBD1. The CDR3 totals 14 residues. Losses at the gene ends were 3 bases for V and 7 bases for J; bases not matched to a gene: 6. Per the germline V gene, CDR1 is LGHNA and CDR2 is YNFKEQ. The CDR3 reads CASSQRTGAGEAFF. The CDR3 DNA reads as TGTGCCAGCAGCCAGCGGACAGGGGCAGGTGAAGCTTTCTTT.

This clonotype was recorded at least ten times. This sequence joins TRBV30 and TRBJ2-3; TRBD2 matches at 7 bases. The V and J ends lost 4 bases and 3 bases, in that order; junction bases with no gene match: 7. Germline V CDR1 and CDR2: GTSNPN, SVGIG (reference sequence). The CDR3 totals 14 residues. The CDR3 loop is CAWTTGGFTDTQYF. In DNA, the CDR3 is TGTGCCTGGACCACGGGAGGTTTTACAGATACGCAGTATTTT. Complete variable domain (other parts from reference TRBV30 and TRBJ2-3): SQTIHQWPATLVQPVGSPLSLECTVEGTSNPNLYWYRQAAGRGLQLLFYSVGIGQISSEVPQNLSASRPQDRQFILSSKKLLLSDSGFYLCAWTTGGFTDTQYFGPGTRLTVL.

The sample holds a few counts of this clonotype. The chain couples TRBV9 to TRBJ2-2; the D gene could be TRBD1 or TRBD2 (5 bases each). The CDR3 runs to 15 residues. The germline V gene encodes CDR1 SGDLS and CDR2 YYNGEE. The V and J ends lost 0 bases and 6 bases respectively, with 12 bases between them. The DNA of the CDR3 is TGTGCCAGCAGCGTAGGTGGGGGAAGGTCCGGGGAGCTGTTTTTT. It codes for CASSVGGGRSGELFF. Full variable domain (missing parts from reference TRBV9 and TRBJ2-2): DSGVTQTPKHLITATGQRVTLRCSPRSGDLSVYWYQQSLDQGLQFLIQYYNGEERAKGNILERFSAQQFPDLHSELNLSSLELGDSALYFCASSVGGGRSGELFFGEGSRLTVL.

The chain carries TRBV27 and TRBJ2-7, with TRBD1 as a possible D gene (5 bases). This CDR3 comprises 15 residues. V was trimmed by 2 bases and J by 3 bases, leaving 14 bases between them. In germline, CDR1 is MNHEY, CDR2 SMNVEV (reference sequence). The CDR3 here is CASSLTWGSYYEQYF. CDR3 nucleotide sequence: TGTGCCAGCAGTTTAACGTGGGGCTCATACTACGAGCAGTACTTC.

The table lists this clonotype with many counts. This sequence joins TRBV9 and TRBJ2-7; 8 bases map to TRBD2. V was pared by 0 bases and J by 2 bases, with 1 base of the junction left unmatched. CDR3 length: 14 residues. CDR1 is SGDLS and CDR2 is YYNGEE in the germline V gene. CDR3: CASSVEGLAYEQYF. DNA for the CDR3: TGTGCCAGCAGCGTAGAGGGACTAGCCTACGAGCAGTACTTC. Full variable domain (rest looked up from reference TRBV9 and TRBJ2-7): DSGVTQTPKHLITATGQRVTLRCSPRSGDLSVYWYQQSLDQGLQFLIQYYNGEERAKGNILERFSAQQFPDLHSELNLSSLELGDSALYFCASSVEGLAYEQYFGPGTRLTVT.